This TCR beta chain was identified in a study of OX40 agonist ivuxolimab in advanced cancers. Study-wide background: Ivuxolimab, which is an agonistic anti-OX40 (CD134) antibody, was administered to the patients. Regarding the study as a whole: Some of the nonresponding patients also showed low levels of normalized T-cell clonal expansion.

Produced via immunoSEQ multiplex PCR; TCRdb's table is partial and in-frame only. The data contain nearly 85,000 clones, 75% to 90% of them singletons. Germline V lookup: CDR1 SGHTA, CDR2 FQGNSA. The ends lost 5 bases at V and 8 bases at J; junction bases unmatched: 13. This CDR3 spans 15 amino acids. Note on this clone: Its specificity is not known.

This sequence originates from an adult with an advanced solid tumor such as melanoma, head and neck, liver or kidney cancer. Sequencing was performed on CD4+ or CD8+ T cells sorted from blood, taken in a trial of the OX40 agonist ivuxolimab. The chain recombines TRBV7-2 with TRBJ1-2; the match to TRBD1 covers 8 bases. The CDR3 region is CASSPYQDTGGGYTF. CDR3 DNA sequence: TGTGCCAGCAGCCCCTACCAGGATACAGGGGGAGGCTACACCTTC.